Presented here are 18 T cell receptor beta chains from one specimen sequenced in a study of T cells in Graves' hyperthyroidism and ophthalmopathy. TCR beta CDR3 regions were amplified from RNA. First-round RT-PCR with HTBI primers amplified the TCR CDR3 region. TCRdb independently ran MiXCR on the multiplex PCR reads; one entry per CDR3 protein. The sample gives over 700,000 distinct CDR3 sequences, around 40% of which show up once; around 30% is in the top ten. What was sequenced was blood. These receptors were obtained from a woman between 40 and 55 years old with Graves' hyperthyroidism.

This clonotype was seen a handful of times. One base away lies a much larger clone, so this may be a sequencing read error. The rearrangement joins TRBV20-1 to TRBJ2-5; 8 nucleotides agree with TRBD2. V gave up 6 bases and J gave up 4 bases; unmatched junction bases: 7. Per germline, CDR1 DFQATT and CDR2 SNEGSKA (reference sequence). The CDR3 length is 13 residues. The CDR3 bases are TGCAGTGCACTGGGACTAGAAATAGAGACCCAGTACTTC. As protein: CSALGLEIETQYF.

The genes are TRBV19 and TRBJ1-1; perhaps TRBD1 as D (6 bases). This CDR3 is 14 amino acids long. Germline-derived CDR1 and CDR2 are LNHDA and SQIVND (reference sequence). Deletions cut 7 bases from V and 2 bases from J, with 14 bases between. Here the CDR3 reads CASTTQGLNTEAFF. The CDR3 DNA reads TGTGCCAGTACCACACAGGGACTAAACACTGAAGCTTTCTTT. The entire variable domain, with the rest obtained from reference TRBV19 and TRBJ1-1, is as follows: DGGITQSPKYLFRKEGQNVTLSCEQNLNHDAMYWYRQDPGQGLRLIYYSQIVNDFQKGDIAEGYSVSREKKESFPLTVTSAQKNPTAFYLCASTTQGLNTEAFFGQGTRLTVV.

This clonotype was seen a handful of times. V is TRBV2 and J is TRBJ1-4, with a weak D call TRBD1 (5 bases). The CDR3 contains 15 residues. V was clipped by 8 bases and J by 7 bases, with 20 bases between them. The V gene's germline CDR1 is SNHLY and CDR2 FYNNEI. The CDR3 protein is CASSSTGLRGEKLFF. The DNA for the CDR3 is TGTGCCAGCTCGAGCACGGGACTCCGGGGTGAAAAACTGTTTTTT.

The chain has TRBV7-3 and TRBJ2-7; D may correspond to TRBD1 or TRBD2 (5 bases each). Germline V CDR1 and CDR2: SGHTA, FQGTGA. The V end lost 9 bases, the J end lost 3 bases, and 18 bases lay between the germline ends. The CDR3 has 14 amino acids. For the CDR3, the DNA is TGTGCCAGTGGACGTGGGGGTATTAACTACGAGCAGTACTTC. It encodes CASGRGGINYEQYF.

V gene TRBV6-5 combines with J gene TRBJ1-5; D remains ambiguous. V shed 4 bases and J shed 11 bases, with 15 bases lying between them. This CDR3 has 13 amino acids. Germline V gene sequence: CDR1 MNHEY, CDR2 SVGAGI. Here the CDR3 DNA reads TGTGCCAGCAGTTTAGGAGCGTCAGAGACCCAGCATTTT. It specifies CASSLGASETQHF.

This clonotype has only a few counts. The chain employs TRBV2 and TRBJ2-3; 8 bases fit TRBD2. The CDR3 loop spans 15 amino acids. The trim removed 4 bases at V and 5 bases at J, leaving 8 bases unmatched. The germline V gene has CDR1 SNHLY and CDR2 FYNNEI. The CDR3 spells CASSALPLAGDTQYF. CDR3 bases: TGTGCCAGCAGTGCATTACCGCTAGCGGGAGATACGCAGTATTTT.

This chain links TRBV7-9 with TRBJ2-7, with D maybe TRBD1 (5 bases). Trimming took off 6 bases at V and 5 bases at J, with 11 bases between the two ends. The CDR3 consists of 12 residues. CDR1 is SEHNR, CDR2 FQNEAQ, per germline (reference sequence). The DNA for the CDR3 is TGTGCCAGCAGTAATCAGGGCCACGAGCAGTACTTC. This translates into CASSNQGHEQYF. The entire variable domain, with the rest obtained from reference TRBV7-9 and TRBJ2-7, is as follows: DTGVSQNPRHKITKRGQNVTFRCDPISEHNRLYWYRQTLGQGPEFLTYFQNEAQLEKSRLLSDRFSAERPKGSFSTLEIQRTEQGDSAMYLCASSNQGHEQYFGPGTRLTVT.

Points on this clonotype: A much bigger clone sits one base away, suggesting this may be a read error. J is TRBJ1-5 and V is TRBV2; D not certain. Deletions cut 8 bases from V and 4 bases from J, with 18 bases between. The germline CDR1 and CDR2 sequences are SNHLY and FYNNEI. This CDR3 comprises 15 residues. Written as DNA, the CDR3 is TGTGCCAGCTGTAGGGAAGGGTATAGTAATCAGCCCCAGCATTTT. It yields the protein CASCREGYSNQPQHF.

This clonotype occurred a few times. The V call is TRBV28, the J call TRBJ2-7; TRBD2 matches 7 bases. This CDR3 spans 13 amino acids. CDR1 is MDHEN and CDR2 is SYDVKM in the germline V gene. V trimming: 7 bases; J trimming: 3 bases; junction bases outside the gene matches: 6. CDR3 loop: CASKGLNFYEQYF. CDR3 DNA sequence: TGTGCCAGCAAGGGACTAAACTTCTACGAGCAGTACTTC.

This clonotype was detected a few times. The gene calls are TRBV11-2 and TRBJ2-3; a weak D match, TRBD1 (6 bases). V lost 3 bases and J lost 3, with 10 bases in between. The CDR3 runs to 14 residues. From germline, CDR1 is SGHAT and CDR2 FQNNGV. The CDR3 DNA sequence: TGTGCCAGCAGCTTGGACAGTGCGACAGATACGCAGTATTTT. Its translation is CASSLDSATDTQYF.

The CDR3 nucleotides read TGTGCCAGCAGGTCGAACGGGAGCCCACCCTACGAGCAGTACTTC. It translates to CASRSNGSPPYEQYF. V gene TRBV12-3 or TRBV12-4 combines with J gene TRBJ2-7; a weak D match, TRBD2 (6 bases). This CDR3 region has 15 residues. V lost 6 bases, J lost 2 bases, and 17 bases lay in between.

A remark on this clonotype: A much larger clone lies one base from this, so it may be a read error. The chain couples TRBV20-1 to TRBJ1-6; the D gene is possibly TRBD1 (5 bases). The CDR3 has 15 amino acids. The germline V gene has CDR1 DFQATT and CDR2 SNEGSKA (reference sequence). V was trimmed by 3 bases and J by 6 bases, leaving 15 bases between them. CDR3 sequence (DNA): TGCAGTGCTAGGCGGGGCTCTTACGTTAATTCACCCCTCCACTTT. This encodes CSARRGSYVNSPLHF.

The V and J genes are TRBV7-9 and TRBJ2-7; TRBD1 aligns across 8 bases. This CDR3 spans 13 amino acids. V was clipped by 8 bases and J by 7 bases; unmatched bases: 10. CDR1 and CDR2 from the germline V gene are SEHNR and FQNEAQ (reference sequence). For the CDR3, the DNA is TGTGCCAGCGTACCGGACAGGGAGGATGAGCAGTACTTC. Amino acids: CASVPDREDEQYF.

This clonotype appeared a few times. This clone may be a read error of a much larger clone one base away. CDR3 bases: TGTGCCACCTCCTCAGGGAGCAATCAGCCCCAGCATTTT. As protein: CATSSGSNQPQHF. The V call is TRBV2, the J call TRBJ1-5; weak D call: TRBD1 (5 bases). V dropped 10 bases and J dropped 1 base, with 11 bases sitting between them. Germline-derived CDR1 and CDR2 are SNHLY and FYNNEI. The CDR3 is 13 amino acids.

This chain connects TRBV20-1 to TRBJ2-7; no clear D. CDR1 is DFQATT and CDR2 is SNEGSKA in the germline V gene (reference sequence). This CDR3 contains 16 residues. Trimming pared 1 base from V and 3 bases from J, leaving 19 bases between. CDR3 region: CSARGTFTIHYYEQYF. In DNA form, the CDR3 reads TGCAGTGCTAGAGGGACCTTTACCATTCACTACTACGAGCAGTACTTC.

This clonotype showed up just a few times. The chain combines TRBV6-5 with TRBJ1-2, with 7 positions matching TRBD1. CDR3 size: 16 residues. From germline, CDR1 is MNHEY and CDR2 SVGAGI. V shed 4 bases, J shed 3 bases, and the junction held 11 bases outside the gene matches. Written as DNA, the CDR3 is TGTGCCAGCAGTTTACTACCGACCGGGACAGACTATGGCTACACCTTC. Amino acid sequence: CASSLLPTGTDYGYTF.

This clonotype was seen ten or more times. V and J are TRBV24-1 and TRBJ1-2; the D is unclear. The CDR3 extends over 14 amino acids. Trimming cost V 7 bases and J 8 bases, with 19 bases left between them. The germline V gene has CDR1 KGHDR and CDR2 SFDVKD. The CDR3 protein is CATSRTGSYVGYTF. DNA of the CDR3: TGTGCCACCAGCCGGACCGGGAGCTACGTCGGCTACACCTTC.

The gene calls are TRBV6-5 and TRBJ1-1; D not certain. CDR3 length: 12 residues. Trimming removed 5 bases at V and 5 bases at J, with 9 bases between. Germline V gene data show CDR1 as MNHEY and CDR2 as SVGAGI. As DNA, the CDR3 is TGTGCCAGCAGTCCCGTCCATACTGAAGCTTTCTTT. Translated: CASSPVHTEAFF.